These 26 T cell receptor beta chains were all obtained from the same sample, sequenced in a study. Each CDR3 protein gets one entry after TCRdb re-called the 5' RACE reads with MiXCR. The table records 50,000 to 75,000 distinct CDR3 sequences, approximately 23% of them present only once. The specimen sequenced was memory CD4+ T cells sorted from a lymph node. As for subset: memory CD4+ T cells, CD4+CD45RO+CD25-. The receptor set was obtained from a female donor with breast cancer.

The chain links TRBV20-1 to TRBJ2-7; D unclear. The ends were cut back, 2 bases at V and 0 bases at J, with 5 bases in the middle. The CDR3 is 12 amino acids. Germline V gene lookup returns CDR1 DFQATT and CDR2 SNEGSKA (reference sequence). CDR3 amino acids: CSARIFSYEQYF. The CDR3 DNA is TGCAGTGCTAGAATCTTCTCCTACGAGCAGTACTTC.

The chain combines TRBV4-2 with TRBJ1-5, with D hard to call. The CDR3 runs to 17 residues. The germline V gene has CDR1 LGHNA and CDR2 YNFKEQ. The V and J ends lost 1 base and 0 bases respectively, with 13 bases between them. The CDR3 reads CASSQADGADSNQPQHF. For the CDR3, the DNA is TGTGCCAGCAGCCAAGCGGACGGAGCCGATAGCAATCAGCCCCAGCATTTT.

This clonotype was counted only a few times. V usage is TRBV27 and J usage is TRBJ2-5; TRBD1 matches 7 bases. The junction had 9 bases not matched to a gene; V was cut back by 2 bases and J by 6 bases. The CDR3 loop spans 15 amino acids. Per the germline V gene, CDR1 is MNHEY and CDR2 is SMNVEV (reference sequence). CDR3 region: CASSLTGTVLQTQYF. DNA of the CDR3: TGTGCCAGCAGTTTAACCGGGACAGTGTTGCAGACCCAGTACTTC.

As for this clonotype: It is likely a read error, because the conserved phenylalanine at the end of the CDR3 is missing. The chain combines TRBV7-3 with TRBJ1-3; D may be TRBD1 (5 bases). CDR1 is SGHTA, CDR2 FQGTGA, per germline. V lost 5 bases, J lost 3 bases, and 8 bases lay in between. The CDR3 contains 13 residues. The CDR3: CASSPDSGNTIYY. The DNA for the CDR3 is TGTGCCAGCAGCCCAGACAGTGGAAACACCATATATTAT.

CDR3 sequence reads: CAWTRSRFLNTEAFF. CDR3 nucleotide sequence: TGTGCCTGGACCCGAAGTAGGTTTTTAAACACTGAAGCTTTCTTT. The chain recombines TRBV30 with TRBJ1-1, with no clear D. In germline, CDR1 is GTSNPN, CDR2 SVGIG (reference sequence). The CDR3 is made up of 15 amino acids. The V gene lost 4 bases and the J gene lost 2 bases, with 17 bases spanning the gap.

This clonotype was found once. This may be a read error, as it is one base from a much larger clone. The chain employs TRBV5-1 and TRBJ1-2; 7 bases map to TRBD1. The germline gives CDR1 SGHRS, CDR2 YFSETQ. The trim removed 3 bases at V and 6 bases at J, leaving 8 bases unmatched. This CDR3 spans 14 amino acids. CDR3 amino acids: CASSYGQAAHGYTF. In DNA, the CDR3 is TGCGCCAGCAGCTATGGACAGGCTGCCCATGGCTACACCTTC.

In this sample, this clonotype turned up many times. The CDR3 loop reads CSARRGSKDQPQHF. The CDR3 DNA reads TGCAGTGCTAGAAGAGGTTCTAAGGATCAGCCCCAGCATTTT. The chain uses TRBV20-1 and TRBJ1-5; D not resolved. From germline, CDR1 is DFQATT and CDR2 SNEGSKA (reference sequence). Trimming shortened V by 2 bases and J by 5 bases, and 13 bases separated the two germline ends. The CDR3 length is 14 residues.

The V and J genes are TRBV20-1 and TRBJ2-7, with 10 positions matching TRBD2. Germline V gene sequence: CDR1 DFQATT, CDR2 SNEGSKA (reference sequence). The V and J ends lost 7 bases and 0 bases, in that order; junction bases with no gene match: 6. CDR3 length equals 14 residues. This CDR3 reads CSVTSGDSSYEQYF. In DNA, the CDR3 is TGCAGTGTAACTAGCGGGGACAGCTCCTACGAGCAGTACTTC.

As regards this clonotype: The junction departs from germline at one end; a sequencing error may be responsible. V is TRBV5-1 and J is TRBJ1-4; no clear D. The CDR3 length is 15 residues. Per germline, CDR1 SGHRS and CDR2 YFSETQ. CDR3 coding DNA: TGCGCCAGCAGCATGGACTTTGCAACTAATGAAGAACTGTTTTTT. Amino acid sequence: CASSMDFATNEELFF.

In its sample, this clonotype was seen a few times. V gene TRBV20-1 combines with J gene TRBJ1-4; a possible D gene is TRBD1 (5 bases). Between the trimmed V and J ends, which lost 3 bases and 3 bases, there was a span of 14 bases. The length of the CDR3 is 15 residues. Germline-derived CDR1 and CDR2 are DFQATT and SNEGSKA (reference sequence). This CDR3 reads CSARPRGRPNEKLFF. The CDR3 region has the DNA TGCAGTGCTAGGCCTCGGGGACGGCCTAATGAAAAACTGTTTTTT.

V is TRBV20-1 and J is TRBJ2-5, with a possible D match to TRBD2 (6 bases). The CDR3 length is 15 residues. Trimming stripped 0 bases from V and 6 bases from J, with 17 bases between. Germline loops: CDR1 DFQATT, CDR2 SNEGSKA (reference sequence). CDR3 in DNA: TGCAGTGCTAGAGACCCGCGGGACGCCTTAAAGACCCAGTACTTC. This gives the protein CSARDPRDALKTQYF.

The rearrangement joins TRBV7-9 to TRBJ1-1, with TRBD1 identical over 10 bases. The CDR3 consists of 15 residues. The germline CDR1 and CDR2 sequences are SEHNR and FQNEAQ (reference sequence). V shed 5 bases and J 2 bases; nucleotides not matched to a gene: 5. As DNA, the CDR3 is TGTGCCAGCAGCCCACCGACAGGGGGCAACACTGAAGCTTTCTTT. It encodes CASSPPTGGNTEAFF.

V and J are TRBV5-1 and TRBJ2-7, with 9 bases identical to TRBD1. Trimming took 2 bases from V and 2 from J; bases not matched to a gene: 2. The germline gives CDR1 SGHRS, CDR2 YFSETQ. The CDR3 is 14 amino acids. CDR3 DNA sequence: TGCGCCAGCAGCTTCCGGGACAGGGCCTACGAGCAGTACTTC. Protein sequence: CASSFRDRAYEQYF.

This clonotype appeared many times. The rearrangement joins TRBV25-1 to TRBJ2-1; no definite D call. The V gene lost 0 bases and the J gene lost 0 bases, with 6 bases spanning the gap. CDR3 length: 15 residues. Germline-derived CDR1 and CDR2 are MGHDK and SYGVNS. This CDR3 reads CASSEYGSSYNEQFF. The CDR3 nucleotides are TGTGCCAGCAGTGAATATGGTAGCTCCTACAATGAGCAGTTCTTC.

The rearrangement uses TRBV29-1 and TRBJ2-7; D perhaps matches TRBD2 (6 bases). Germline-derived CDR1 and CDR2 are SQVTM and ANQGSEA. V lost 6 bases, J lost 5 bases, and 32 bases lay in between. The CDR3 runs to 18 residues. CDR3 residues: CSVTKSEKGQGGAHEQYF. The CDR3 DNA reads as TGCAGCGTAACCAAATCCGAAAAGGGGCAGGGAGGCGCCCACGAGCAGTACTTC.

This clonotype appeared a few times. The CDR3 is CASSFQGYEQYF. As DNA, the CDR3 is TGTGCCAGCAGCTTTCAAGGTTACGAGCAGTACTTC. The V and J genes are TRBV5-6 and TRBJ2-7; D is undetermined. The CDR3 loop spans 12 amino acids. The V gene's germline CDR1 is SGHDT and CDR2 YYEEEE. Trimming left V 2 bases short and J 4 bases short, with 7 bases between.

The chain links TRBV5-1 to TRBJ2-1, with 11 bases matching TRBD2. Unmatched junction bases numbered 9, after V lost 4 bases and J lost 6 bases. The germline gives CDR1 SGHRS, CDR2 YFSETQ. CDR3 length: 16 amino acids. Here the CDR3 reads CASSPDGTSGSNEQFF. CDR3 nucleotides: TGCGCCAGCAGCCCTGACGGGACTAGCGGAAGCAATGAGCAGTTCTTC.

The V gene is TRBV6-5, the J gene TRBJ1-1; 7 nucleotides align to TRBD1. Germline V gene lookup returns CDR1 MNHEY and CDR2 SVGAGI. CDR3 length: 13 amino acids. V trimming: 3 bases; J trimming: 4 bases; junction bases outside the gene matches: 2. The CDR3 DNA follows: TGTGCCAGCAGTTATGACAGGGCCACTGAAGCTTTCTTT. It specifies CASSYDRATEAFF.

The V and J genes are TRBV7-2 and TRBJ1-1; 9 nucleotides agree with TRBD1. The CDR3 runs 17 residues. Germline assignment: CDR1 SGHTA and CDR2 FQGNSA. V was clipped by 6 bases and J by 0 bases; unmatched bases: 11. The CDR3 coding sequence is TGTGCCAGCAGAGAAGGACAGGGGCGCTCGATGAACACTGAAGCTTTCTTT. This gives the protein CASREGQGRSMNTEAFF.

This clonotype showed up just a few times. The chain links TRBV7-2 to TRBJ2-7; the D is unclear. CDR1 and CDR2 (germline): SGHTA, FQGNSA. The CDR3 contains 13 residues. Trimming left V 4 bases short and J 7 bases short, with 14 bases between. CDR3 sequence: CASSSALPREQYF. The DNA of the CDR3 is TGTGCCAGCAGCTCCGCACTACCGAGGGAGCAGTACTTC.

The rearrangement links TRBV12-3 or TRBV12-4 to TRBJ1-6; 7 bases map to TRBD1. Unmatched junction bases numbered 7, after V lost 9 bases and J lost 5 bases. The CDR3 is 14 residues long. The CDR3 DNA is TGTGCCAGTCGACAGGGCAGGAATAATTCACCCCTCCACTTT. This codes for CASRQGRNNSPLHF.

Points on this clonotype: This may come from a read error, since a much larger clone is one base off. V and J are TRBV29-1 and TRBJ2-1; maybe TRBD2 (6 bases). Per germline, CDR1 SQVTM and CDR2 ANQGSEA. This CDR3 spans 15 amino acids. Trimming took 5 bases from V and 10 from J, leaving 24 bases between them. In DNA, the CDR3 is TGCAGCGTTCAAAGGGCTAACGGGAGTGTCAACGAGCAGTTCTTC. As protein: CSVQRANGSVNEQFF.

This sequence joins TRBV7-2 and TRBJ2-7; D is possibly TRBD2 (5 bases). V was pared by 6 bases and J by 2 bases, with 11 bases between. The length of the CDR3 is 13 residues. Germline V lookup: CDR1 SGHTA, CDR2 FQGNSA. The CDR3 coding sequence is TGTGCCAGCAGAGAGGGCAATACCTACGAGCAGTACTTC. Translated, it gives CASREGNTYEQYF.

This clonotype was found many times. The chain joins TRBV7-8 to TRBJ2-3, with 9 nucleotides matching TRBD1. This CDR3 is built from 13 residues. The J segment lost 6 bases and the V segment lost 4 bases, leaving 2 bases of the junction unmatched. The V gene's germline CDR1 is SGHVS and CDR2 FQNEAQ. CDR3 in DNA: TGTGCCAGCAGCTCCGGGACAGGGGATACGCAGTATTTT. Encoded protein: CASSSGTGDTQYF. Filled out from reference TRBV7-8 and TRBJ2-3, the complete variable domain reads GAGVSQSPRYKVAKRGQDVALRCDPISGHVSLFWYQQALGQGPEFLTYFQNEAQLDKSGLPSDRFFAERPEGSVSTLKIQRTQQEDSAVYLCASSSGTGDTQYFGPGTRLTVL.

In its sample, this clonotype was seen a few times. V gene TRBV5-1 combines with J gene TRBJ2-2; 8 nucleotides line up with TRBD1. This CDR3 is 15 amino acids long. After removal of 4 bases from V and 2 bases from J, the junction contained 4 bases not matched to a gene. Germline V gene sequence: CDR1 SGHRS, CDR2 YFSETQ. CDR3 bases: TGCGCCAGCAGCCAGACAGGGGCCAACACCGGGGAGCTGTTTTTT. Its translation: CASSQTGANTGELFF. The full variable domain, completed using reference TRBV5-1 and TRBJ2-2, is KAGVTQTPRYLIKTRGQQVTLSCSPISGHRSVSWYQQTPGQGLQFLFEYFSETQRNKGNFPGRFSGRQFSNSRSEMNVSTLELGDSALYLCASSQTGANTGELFFGEGSRLTVL.

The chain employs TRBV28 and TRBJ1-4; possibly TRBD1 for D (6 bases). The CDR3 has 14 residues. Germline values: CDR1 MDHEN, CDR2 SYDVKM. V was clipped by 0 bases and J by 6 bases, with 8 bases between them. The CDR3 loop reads CASSLWGADEKLFF. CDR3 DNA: TGTGCCAGCAGTTTATGGGGGGCCGATGAAAAACTGTTTTTT.